This record looks at one TCR beta chain sequence and its context. Its antigen is still unknown. This record comes from a study of PD-L1 blockade in urothelial cancer. Study background: Dosed intravenously at 1,200 mg every 3 weeks, atezolizumab was initiated by patients at some point between 2013 and 2014. Analyzed time points were 3 weeks (second dose) and 6 weeks after therapy began.

Time point: pretreatment peripheral blood. The cohort comprised individuals with locally advanced or metastatic urothelial carcinoma. General study findings and limits: Durable-benefit patients expanded tumor-associated blood clones more at 3 weeks.

Germline V lookup: CDR1 GTSNPN, CDR2 SVGIG (reference sequence). The CDR3 is made up of 14 amino acids. V lost 5 bases and J 0 bases, leaving 11 bases between the germline ends. The method was immunoSEQ multiplex PCR; TCRdb's version includes in-frame clones alone and lacks a portion of them. The sample yields around 79,000 clones, approximately 80% seen once. Sequenced here: PBMCs, sampled around atezolizumab (anti-PD-L1) treatment. The sequence came from a man in his forties with urothelial cancer. The chain links TRBV30 to TRBJ2-4; weak D call: TRBD2 (6 bases). As DNA, the CDR3 is TGTGCCTGGGAGCGGGCAATAGCCAAAAACATTCAGTACTTC. Its protein is CAWERAIAKNIQYF.